This TCR beta chain was identified during a study of T-cell memory formation after mild COVID-19 (dated by TCRdb to the early 2020s). For the study in its entirety: TCR sequence clusters from the two donors were found to be largely donor specific. The cohort was made up of two young adult volunteers, one female and one male, who were previously healthy. In a couple of donors, T-cell clones that expanded and contracted after mild COVID-19 were tracked by sequencing TCRalpha and TCRbeta repertoires over time. What the work shows at the level of the full study, not this receptor alone: Some responding clones were found in pre-infection memory, which suggests that pre-existing cross-reactive memory T cells took part in the SARS-CoV-2 response. Balanced CD4/CD8 phenotypes were observed for clones contracting from day 15 to 85, whereas a bias towards CD4+ was observed for a second wave of clones expanding from day 15 to 37. Whether the second-wave clones peaking on day 37 were SARS-CoV-2 specific was not confirmed. The study included only a couple of mild cases, and larger cohorts that include severe cases with pre-infection samples were judged to be necessary. Contracting CD4+ clones turned up mainly in the CM and EM memory subsets, whereas EMRA was where CD8+ clones were enriched.

This clonotype was seen at least ten times. Its antigen is not yet known. No much larger clone exists at a distance of one base, and base qualities are not known. The sample was run on an Illumina NovaSeq 6000. cDNA libraries for TCRalpha and TCRbeta were prepared by 5'RACE using constant-segment primers, with sample barcodes and unique molecular identifiers added. Trizol reagent was used to extract RNA from every sample. The libraries were amplified in two PCR steps, and the second step added a second sample barcode and Illumina TruSeq adapters. The libraries were sequenced on an Illumina NovaSeq using 2 x 150 bp paired-end reads. Under the source paper's analysis protocol: Reads were demultiplexed and collapsed into UMI-guided consensus sequences with migec v1.2.7. Using mixcr v2.1.11, UMI consensuses were aligned to TRA and TRB V and J templates and then assembled into clonotypes. A clonotype was counted as expanded or contracted only when both edgeR and NoisET called the clonotype significant, with the noise models trained on biological replicates. For edgeR calls, the cutoffs were a false discovery rate-adjusted p below 0.01 and a log2 fold-change threshold of 1. PCA with hierarchical clustering of max-normalized trajectories of the 1000 most abundant clonotypes was used as exploratory dynamics analysis. Separately sequenced CD4+ and CD8+ repertoires were used to assign the CD4 or CD8 phenotype of responding clones. TCRdb reprocessed the public reads (quality trimming at Q25 with fastp, clone calling with MiXCR) and kept in-frame beta chains. Under each unique CDR3 protein, matching rows form one entry showing the most common genes and DNA. TCRdb, not the authors, supplied the V and J calls. The sample table holds fewer than 400,000 distinct CDR3 sequences, of which over 10% were seen once. Together, the top ten hold about 20% of the sample.

Ficoll-Paque density gradient centrifugation was the method used to isolate PBMCs. Via the germline V gene, CDR1 is LGHNA and CDR2 YSLEER. V has 4 bases trimmed and J has 4 bases trimmed; junction bases matching no gene number 11. The CDR3 measures 16 amino acids from cysteine to phenylalanine. Only the CDR3 DNA is retained, 48 bases long and in frame from the first base. Specimen: PBMCs or a T cell subset sorted from them (not recorded which). The chain uses TRBV4-3 and TRBJ2-3; 7 middle bases align to TRBD1. This TCR was sampled from a man younger than 30 who had mild COVID-19 (a few samples of this study predate the infection). The sample titles of this study are shuffled in the database, so cell type and time point are left out; the donor was told from shared clones. The DNA sequence is as follows: TGCGCCAGCAGCCCGGGGACAGTTGGGAACTCAGATACGCAGTATTTT. This gives the protein CASSPGTVGNSDTQYF.